Below are 24 T cell receptor beta chains sequenced from a single sample in a study of T cell responses to AZD1222 COVID-19 vaccine. Clones were read by immunoSEQ multiplex PCR, and TCRdb kept only the in-frame ones, dropping some. The sample shows some 180,000 clones, under 95% of them seen only once. The source was peripheral blood, collected 28 days after the second AZD1222 dose. The receptors come from an adult who received the AZD1222 COVID-19 vaccine.

This clone was seen more than once but under ten times. This chain links TRBV6-1 with TRBJ2-7; D perhaps matches TRBD1 (6 bases). Germline loops: CDR1 MNHNS, CDR2 SASEGT. Trimming pared 1 base from V and 4 bases from J, leaving 20 bases between. The length of the CDR3 is 17 residues. In nucleotides, the CDR3 is TGTGCCAGCAGTGAAGTAAACAGGGCCCTAGCCTTATACGAGCAGTACTTC. It specifies CASSEVNRALALYEQYF.

The rearrangement joins TRBV25-1 to TRBJ1-4; 8 bases are a match to TRBD1. The ends lost 4 bases at V and 7 bases at J; junction bases unmatched: 5. Germline V gives CDR1 MGHDK, CDR2 SYGVNS. The CDR3 has 14 amino acids. The CDR3 is CASSVQGVGEKLFF. The CDR3 DNA is TGTGCCAGCAGTGTACAGGGGGTAGGTGAAAAACTGTTTTTT.

This clone has a single count. This chain connects TRBV11-1 to TRBJ2-7; 9 nucleotides align to TRBD2. Germline CDR1 and CDR2: SGHAT and FQDESV (reference sequence). Unmatched junction bases numbered 3, after V lost 1 base and J lost 5 bases. The CDR3 contains 14 residues. In DNA form, the CDR3 reads TGTGCCAGCAGCTTAGTAGCGGGGGTACACGAGCAGTACTTC. It specifies CASSLVAGVHEQYF.

The chain links TRBV7-9 to TRBJ2-3; 9 positions match TRBD1. Germline-derived CDR1 and CDR2 are SEHNR and FQNEAQ (reference sequence). The CDR3 sequence is 15 residues long. V lost 1 base to trimming and J lost 2 bases; unmatched junction nucleotides: 1. CDR3 amino acids: CASSLGTGDTDTQYF. The DNA of the CDR3 is TGTGCCAGCAGCTTAGGGACAGGGGACACAGATACGCAGTATTTT.

As concerns this clone: Its ends do not fully match the called genes, so a read error is possible. This chain joins TRBV6-1 and TRBJ1-4, with 9 bases that match TRBD1. The CDR3 is 16 residues long. CDR1 MNHNS and CDR2 SASEGT come from the germline V gene. The CDR3 is CASSGLIKDRGRFWVF. The CDR3 DNA reads as TGTGCCAGCAGTGGGTTGATCAAGGACAGGGGTAGATTCTGGGTATTT.

CDR3: CASRLLRGTGVTEAFF. DNA for the CDR3: TGTGCCAGCAGACTTCTCAGGGGGACGGGTGTGACCGAAGCTTTCTTT. This chain joins TRBV28 and TRBJ1-1, with 7 positions matching TRBD1. CDR1 is MDHEN, CDR2 SYDVKM, per germline. With V trimmed by 6 bases and J by 8 bases, 18 bases remained unmatched. The CDR3 has 16 residues.

V is TRBV6-5 and J is TRBJ2-6; D gene uncertain. The V end lost 6 bases, the J end lost 1 base, and 4 bases lay between the germline ends. Germline CDR1 is MNHEY and CDR2 is SVGAGI. CDR3 length: 13 amino acids. Here the CDR3 reads CASRQSGANVLTF. The CDR3 coding sequence is TGTGCCAGCAGACAATCTGGGGCCAACGTCCTGACTTTC.

The chain uses TRBV24-1 and TRBJ1-4, with 7 bases matching TRBD1. Germline V gene sequence: CDR1 KGHDR, CDR2 SFDVKD. Trimming removed 8 bases from V and 2 bases from J; junction bases left unmatched: 16. The CDR3 spans 18 residues. CDR3 nucleotides: TGTGCCACCAATGAACCGACAGGGCATATTTCGACTAATGAAAAACTGTTTTTT. It codes for CATNEPTGHISTNEKLFF.

The rearrangement links TRBV9 to TRBJ1-1, with D tentatively TRBD1 (5 bases). The CDR3 totals 14 residues. The germline V gene encodes CDR1 SGDLS and CDR2 YYNGEE. Trimming pared 5 bases from V and 2 bases from J, leaving 13 bases between. As DNA, the CDR3 is TGTGCCAGCAGGGACCTTCAGGGCAACACTGAAGCTTTCTTT. It is translated as CASRDLQGNTEAFF.

This sequence joins TRBV20-1 and TRBJ1-5; D is unclear. Germline V CDR1 and CDR2: DFQATT, SNEGSKA (reference sequence). The CDR3 spans 16 residues. Trimming pared 3 bases from V and 1 base from J, leaving 16 bases between. As DNA, the CDR3 is TGCAGTGCTAGTAGGGCGGCTACATTGAGCAATCAGCCCCAGCATTTT. Amino acid sequence: CSASRAATLSNQPQHF.

The chain combines TRBV6-4 with TRBJ1-1; 7 bases match TRBD1. J lost 5 bases, V lost 4 bases, and 4 bases had no gene match. CDR1 MRHNA and CDR2 SNTAGT come from the germline V gene. CDR3 length: 13 amino acids. CDR3 sequence (DNA): TGTGCCAGCAGTGCCCAGGGGGGGACTGAAGCTTTCTTT. Encoded protein: CASSAQGGTEAFF.

The gene calls are TRBV6-5 and TRBJ1-1; TRBD1 agrees at 8 bases. V dropped 7 bases and J dropped 6; count of bases not matched to a gene: 10. CDR3 size: 14 residues. Germline V lookup: CDR1 MNHEY, CDR2 SVGAGI. In DNA, the CDR3 is TGTGCCAGCATGATCACACAGGGGGGAGCTGAAGCTTTCTTT. It translates to CASMITQGGAEAFF.

The V and J genes are TRBV4-1 and TRBJ2-1; D is undetermined. The CDR3 has 13 residues. Trimming stripped 0 bases from V and 10 bases from J, with 10 bases between. Germline V CDR1 and CDR2: MGHRA, YSYEKL. This CDR3 reads CASSQDLSTEQFF. The DNA for the CDR3 is TGCGCCAGCAGCCAAGATCTGAGCACGGAGCAGTTCTTC.

The chain joins TRBV2 to TRBJ2-6, with D possibly being TRBD1 (6 bases). This CDR3 comprises 17 residues. V was trimmed by 4 bases and J by 2 bases, leaving 15 bases between them. Germline V CDR1 and CDR2: SNHLY, FYNNEI. CDR3 loop: CASSGKQGLTGANVLTF. As DNA, the CDR3 is TGTGCCAGCAGTGGTAAACAGGGATTGACTGGGGCCAACGTCCTGACTTTC. Filled out from reference TRBV2 and TRBJ2-6, the complete variable domain reads EPEVTQTPSHQVTQMGQEVILRCVPISNHLYFYWYRQILGQKVEFLVSFYNNEISEKSEIFDDQFSVERPDGSNFTLKIRSTKLEDSAMYFCASSGKQGLTGANVLTFGAGSRLTVL.

This chain links TRBV2 with TRBJ1-1; 8 bases map to TRBD1. CDR3 length: 14 residues. The trim removed 5 bases at V and 4 bases at J, leaving 6 bases unmatched. Germline lookup yields CDR1 SNHLY and CDR2 FYNNEI. CDR3 bases: TGTGCCAGCAGTTCCAGGACAGGGATCACTGAAGCTTTCTTT. This translates into CASSSRTGITEAFF.

The V and J genes are TRBV3-1 (or the pseudogene TRBV3-2) and TRBJ2-3; 7 nucleotides match TRBD2. The germline V gene has CDR1 LGHDT and CDR2 YNNKEL (reference sequence). Trimming took 1 base from V and 2 from J; bases not matched to a gene: 15. The CDR3 runs to 19 residues. The CDR3 is CASSQVSSGAVPFTDTQYF. DNA of the CDR3: TGTGCCAGCAGCCAAGTGTCCAGCGGGGCCGTTCCTTTCACAGATACGCAGTATTTT.

The chain combines TRBV10-1 with TRBJ2-3, with TRBD1 matching 10 bases. Germline V lookup: CDR1 WNHNN, CDR2 SYGVQD (reference sequence). The CDR3 totals 14 residues. V trimming: 8 bases; J trimming: 6 bases; junction bases outside the gene matches: 8. CDR3 sequence (DNA): TGCGCCAGCTCGACAGGGGGCTTAAGGGATACGCAGTATTTT. Protein: CASSTGGLRDTQYF.

The chain uses TRBV11-3 and TRBJ1-1; D is possibly TRBD1 (5 bases). Trimming removed 0 bases at V and 0 bases at J, with 8 bases between. The CDR3 is 15 amino acids. Germline V gene sequence: CDR1 SGHNT, CDR2 YENEEA. The CDR3 loop is CASSLEGEMNTEAFF. The CDR3 region has the DNA TGTGCCAGCAGCTTAGAAGGGGAGATGAACACTGAAGCTTTCTTT.

V is TRBV7-8 and J is TRBJ2-7; D may be TRBD2 (5 bases). Germline CDR1 is SGHVS and CDR2 is FQNEAQ. This CDR3 comprises 17 residues. Trimming took off 1 base at V and 4 bases at J, with 20 bases between the two ends. The CDR3 sequence: CASSLGPIGERSYEQYF. CDR3 sequence (DNA): TGTGCCAGCAGCTTAGGTCCGATAGGTGAGCGGTCGTACGAGCAGTACTTC.

This clone was counted a single time. V usage is TRBV5-6 and J usage is TRBJ2-1; tentative D call: TRBD1 (6 bases). CDR1 and CDR2 (germline): SGHDT, YYEEEE. The CDR3 consists of 11 residues. V was shortened by 7 bases and J by 7 bases, with 9 bases between the two germline ends. The CDR3 spells CASRDMNEQFF. In nucleotides, the CDR3 is TGTGCCAGCCGGGACATGAATGAGCAGTTCTTC.

In regard to this clone: Other DNA sequences in the same sample also yield this CDR3. J is TRBJ2-3 and V is TRBV2, with TRBD1 identical over 9 bases. Germline V gives CDR1 SNHLY, CDR2 FYNNEI. The CDR3 sequence is 15 residues long. Trimming took 6 bases from V and 1 from J; bases not matched to a gene: 5. DNA of the CDR3: TGTGCCAGCAGGGGACAGGGTTTAGGCACAGATACGCAGTATTTT. Translating it yields CASRGQGLGTDTQYF.

The gene calls are TRBV27 and TRBJ1-1, with D possibly matching TRBD1 (5 bases). Germline V CDR1 and CDR2: MNHEY, SMNVEV (reference sequence). The CDR3 contains 14 residues. V shed 6 bases and J shed 4 bases, with 15 bases lying between them. The chain's CDR3 is CASSAGLRGTEAFF. The CDR3 bases are TGTGCCAGCAGCGCGGGACTTAGGGGCACTGAAGCTTTCTTT.

The chain employs TRBV11-2 and TRBJ2-7, with D unresolved. V lost 5 bases and J lost 5, with 19 bases in between. Looked up from germline, CDR1 is SGHAT and CDR2 is FQNNGV. CDR3 length: 15 residues. The CDR3 nucleotides read TGTGCCAGCAGCCCTAAGACCATTATGGCCCACGAGCAGTACTTC. It specifies CASSPKTIMAHEQYF.

The chain uses TRBV6-5 and TRBJ1-2; D is unclear. CDR1 MNHEY and CDR2 SVGAGI come from the germline V gene. The CDR3 runs 13 residues. V shed 3 bases and J shed 8 bases, with 13 bases lying between them. The CDR3 bases are TGTGCCAGCAGTTATGAGAGTGACGGCGGCTACACCTTC. Translating gives CASSYESDGGYTF.